A selection of T cell receptor beta chains follows, all from one sample in a study of blood T cell repertoires in COVID-19. Profiling relied on immunoSEQ multiplex PCR, and the TCRdb table lists in-frame clones only, not all of them. The sample yields 200,000 to 250,000 clones, approximately 86% seen once. Sequencing was done on a sample of PBMCs or T cells enriched from blood (not recorded which). The receptors here all came from a woman aged 45 to 65 with acute COVID-19. CDR3s include the opening cysteine and the closing phenylalanine or tryptophan. The D gene is left open where the match is weak. A clone size is listed for some rows: how often the clone was seen (once, few, many), or a class if it is expanded.

D gene	V gene	clone size	J gene	CDR3 DNA	CDR3 protein
-	TRBV30	-	TRBJ2-5	TGTGCCTGGAGTGTTGGGCAGCCAATGGGAGAGACCCAGTACTTC	CAWSVGQPMGETQYF
-	TRBV5-1	-	TRBJ2-7	TGCACCAGCAGCTTGGATGCGAATCTCTACGAGCAGTACTTC	CTSSLDANLYEQYF
-	TRBV12-3/TRBV12-4	-	TRBJ1-5	TGTGCCAGCAGGACAGAGCCTCAGCCCCAGCATTTT	CASRTEPQPQHF
TRBD2	TRBV3-1/TRBV3-2	-	TRBJ2-5	TGTGCCAGCAGCCAAGAGAGTATCTGGGGTACTAGCGCGATTAACCAAGAGACCCAGTACTTC	CASSQESIWGTSAINQETQYF
TRBD1	TRBV18	few	TRBJ2-7	TGTGCCAGCTCACTACAGACAGGGGGCGGCTACGAGCAGTACTTC	CASSLQTGGGYEQYF
-	TRBV7-9	-	TRBJ2-7	TGTGCCAGCGTCGGACTCGTCAACGAGCAGTACTTC	CASVGLVNEQYF
-	TRBV27	-	TRBJ2-3	TGTGCCAGCAGTTTATCGCCCCCACAGGCCGCAGATACGCAGTATTTT	CASSLSPPQAADTQYF
-	TRBV5-1	-	TRBJ2-3	TGCGCCAGCAGCCTCTGGGGGGGCCCCACAGATACGCAGTATTTT	CASSLWGGPTDTQYF
-	TRBV6-5	-	TRBJ1-1	TGTGCCAGCAGTTACTCCCGGGGGTGGAACACTGAAGCTTTCTTT	CASSYSRGWNTEAFF
TRBD1	TRBV11-2	-	TRBJ1-1	TGTGCCAGCAGCTATGGACAGGGGGCTGTTGAAGCTTTCTTT	CASSYGQGAVEAFF